This T cell receptor (beta chain) was sequenced during a study of blood T cell repertoires in COVID-19. Across the study: COVID-19 samples collected from the United States, Italy and Spain covered acute and convalescent phases. T cells, B-cell-depleted T cells, or PBMCs provided the cDNA or gDNA that served as material.

Original methodology: It was from reference gene primer amplification that nucleated cell counts were estimated. Sequencing used immunoSEQ multiplex PCR; TCRdb keeps in-frame clones, though not all of them. That table gives V, J and clone size, and the DNA gave D and trimming. Among roughly 120,000 clones listed, over 65% were seen once. Losses at the gene ends were 5 bases for V and 6 bases for J; bases not matched to a gene: 6. From germline, CDR1 is SEHNR and CDR2 FQNEAQ (reference sequence). This CDR3 contains 14 residues. This chain joins TRBV7-9 and TRBJ1-4; TRBD1 matches 7 bases. Sequenced input: peripheral blood. This TCR was sampled from a young man with acute or convalescent COVID-19. CDR3 bases: TGTGCCAGCAGCACGGGACAGACTTATGAAAAACTGTTTTTT. This translates into CASSTGQTYEKLFF. The whole variable domain, filled in from reference TRBV7-9 and TRBJ1-4, reads DTGVSQNPRHKITKRGQNVTFRCDPISEHNRLYWYRQTLGQGPEFLTYFQNEAQLEKSRLLSDRFSAERPKGSFSTLEIQRTEQGDSAMYLCASSTGQTYEKLFFGSGTQLSVL.